This TCR beta chain emerged from a study of CD8+CD57+ T cells in acquired aplastic anemia. At the level of the study: Sorted CD4+ and CD8+ cells gave an average of around 3 ug of DNA. Findings and caveats of the study: Patients had roughly 29 CD8+ CDR3 sequences in common with controls (the shared set).

It was genomic DNA that served as the template for profiling TCR beta VDJ and CDR3. MiXCR, applied by TCRdb to the reads, yields one record per CDR3 protein. Counted here are roughly 150,000 distinct CDR3 sequences, approximately 51% occurring once; the ten biggest clones make up roughly 2.9%. Concerning this clonotype itself: Its antigen is not identified.

All sequencing subjects had displayed CD8+CD57+ cell expansion on flow cytometry. Everyone among the patients had severe acquired aplastic anemia. The blood sampling took place in patients who had so far received no therapy. There are 14 residues in the CDR3. CDR1 and CDR2 from the germline V gene are SNHLY and FYNNEI. V was trimmed by 7 bases and J by 2 bases, leaving 14 bases between them. This rearrangement joins TRBV2 to TRBJ1-2; no definite D call. Sequenced input: sorted CD4+, CD8+, or CD8+CD57+ T cells (not recorded which) from PBMCs. The sequence came from a human donor with aplastic anemia. The CDR3 DNA is TGTGCCAGCACCGAGCGGGGATTGAACTATGGCTACACCTTC. Protein product: CASTERGLNYGYTF.